This entry lists 14 T cell receptor beta chains sequenced from one sample in a study of blood T cells in healthy people across ages. PCR was performed a second time for about 7 to 11 cycles using a sample-barcoded 5' primer and a J-beta primer mix. From the 5' RACE reads, TCRdb called clonotypes with MiXCR, one entry per CDR3 protein. The table shows around 2 million distinct CDR3 sequences, with 30% to 40% occurring only once. The sample consisted of blood. The receptors come from a human donor in good health.

For the CDR3, the DNA is TGTGCCAGCAGCCAAGTGGGGAACCTCTACAATGAGCAGTTCTTC. Translation: CASSQVGNLYNEQFF. This rearrangement joins TRBV3-1 to TRBJ2-1; D is unresolved. Trimming removed 1 base at V and 3 bases at J, with 10 bases between. CDR3 length equals 15 residues. In germline, CDR1 is LGHDT, CDR2 YNNKEL (reference sequence).

In this sample, this clonotype turned up a few times. The chain carries TRBV9 and TRBJ2-6; D not certain. Trimming pared 7 bases from V and 2 bases from J, leaving 7 bases between. Per germline, CDR1 SGDLS and CDR2 YYNGEE. The CDR3 consists of 13 residues. The CDR3 nucleotides read TGTGCCAGCTCCAACGCTGGGGCCAACGTCCTGACTTTC. Its protein is CASSNAGANVLTF.

The chain recombines TRBV19 with TRBJ2-4; 10 bases are a match to TRBD1. TRBJ2-7 explains the end of the DNA better; the J call may be wrong. The CDR3 length is 15 residues. Germline CDR1 is LNHDA and CDR2 is SQIVND (reference sequence). CDR3 sequence (DNA): TGTGCCAGTAGACGAGGGACAGGGGACTCCTACGAGCAGTACTTC. Amino acid sequence: CASRRGTGDSYEQYF.

CDR3 sequence (DNA): TGTGCCTGTAACGGTGACAGGGGACTTGGGGAGACCCAGTACTTC. It specifies CACNGDRGLGETQYF. The chain combines TRBV2 with TRBJ2-5, with 8 nucleotides matching TRBD1. CDR1 SNHLY and CDR2 FYNNEI come from the germline V gene. J was trimmed by 5 bases and V by 11 bases; bases with no gene match: 16. The CDR3 has 15 amino acids.

The rearrangement uses TRBV5-6 and TRBJ2-7; 9 bases match TRBD1. This CDR3 region has 15 residues. Germline CDR1 SGHDT, CDR2 YYEEEE. V lost 4 bases, J lost 2 bases, and 7 bases stayed unmatched. The CDR3 coding sequence is TGTGCCAGCAGCAACTCGACAGGGGGGCCCTACGAGCAGTACTTC. Translation: CASSNSTGGPYEQYF.

This clonotype was picked up a small number of times. The rearrangement joins TRBV29-1 to TRBJ1-2; TRBD1 is a possible D gene (5 bases). This CDR3 has 16 residues. The V gene's germline CDR1 is SQVTM and CDR2 ANQGSEA. The V and J ends lost 5 bases and 6 bases respectively, with 25 bases between them. CDR3 loop: CSVSFWGREPADGYTF. CDR3 DNA: TGCAGCGTTTCTTTTTGGGGCAGGGAACCAGCCGATGGCTACACCTTC.

The CDR3 region is CASSVDRGQVNEQFF. CDR3 bases: TGTGCCAGCAGCGTAGACAGGGGGCAGGTGAATGAGCAGTTCTTC. The chain joins TRBV11-1 to TRBJ2-1; 10 bases align to TRBD1. Germline CDR1 is SGHAT and CDR2 is FQDESV (reference sequence). The CDR3 is 15 amino acids. With 5 bases clipped from V and 7 bases from J, the junction kept 8 bases outside the gene matches.

The table lists this clonotype with a count of one. V gene TRBV27 combines with J gene TRBJ1-5; D is possibly TRBD1 (6 bases). Germline loops: CDR1 MNHEY, CDR2 SMNVEV (reference sequence). Trimming took off 5 bases at V and 6 bases at J, with 14 bases between the two ends. The CDR3 sequence is 14 residues long. The CDR3 reads CASSQYRESQPQHF. The CDR3 nucleotides read TGTGCCAGCAGTCAATACAGGGAGAGTCAGCCCCAGCATTTT.

The chain is built from TRBV11-2 and TRBJ2-3, with unresolved D. The CDR3 covers 18 residues. Germline assignment: CDR1 SGHAT and CDR2 FQNNGV. Trimming left V 7 bases short and J 2 bases short, with 25 bases between. CDR3 in DNA: TGTGCCAGCACCCGAAGAGACGGCATGGACGGATACACAGATACGCAGTATTTT. Amino acid sequence: CASTRRDGMDGYTDTQYF.

In this sample, this clonotype turned up a few times. The rearrangement uses TRBV27 and TRBJ1-1, with D maybe TRBD1 (6 bases). The CDR3 loop spans 12 amino acids. The V gene's germline CDR1 is MNHEY and CDR2 SMNVEV (reference sequence). The germline V and J ends were trimmed by 11 bases and 6 bases, with 16 bases remaining between them. The CDR3 coding sequence is TGTGCCGCCATAGGGGGGATGGCTGAAGCTTTCTTT. Protein: CAAIGGMAEAFF.

This chain connects TRBV20-1 to TRBJ1-1; maybe TRBD1 (5 bases). The CDR3 loop spans 15 amino acids. The V and J ends lost 2 bases and 5 bases respectively, with 18 bases between them. CDR1 is DFQATT, CDR2 SNEGSKA, per germline (reference sequence). The CDR3 spells CSARNLRGTWTEAFF. Written as DNA, the CDR3 is TGCAGTGCTAGAAATTTGCGGGGGACGTGGACTGAAGCTTTCTTT.

This clonotype was observed a handful of times. This chain connects TRBV5-1 to TRBJ2-7, with 7 nucleotides matching TRBD1. V lost 3 bases, J lost 1 base, and 4 bases stayed unmatched. The length of the CDR3 is 14 residues. Germline CDR1 SGHRS, CDR2 YFSETQ. CDR3 residues: CASSWTGRSYEQYF. CDR3 nucleotides: TGCGCCAGCAGCTGGACAGGTCGGTCCTACGAGCAGTACTTC.

The rearrangement joins TRBV7-3 to TRBJ2-1, with a tentative D call TRBD2 (6 bases). The CDR3 runs to 15 residues. Germline V CDR1 and CDR2: SGHTA, FQGTGA. V was clipped by 1 base and J by 5 bases, with 12 bases between them. The CDR3 sequence is CASSLMGGVNNEQFF. The CDR3 coding sequence is TGTGCCAGCAGCTTAATGGGAGGTGTTAACAATGAGCAGTTCTTC.

This clonotype appeared a few times. The genes are TRBV12-3 or TRBV12-4 and TRBJ1-1; D possibly corresponds to TRBD1 (6 bases). The CDR3 spans 11 residues. Trimming cost V 7 bases and J 10 bases, with 13 bases left between them. The CDR3 protein is CASIRDTGAFF. For the CDR3, the DNA is TGTGCCAGCATTCGGGACACCGGAGCTTTCTTT.